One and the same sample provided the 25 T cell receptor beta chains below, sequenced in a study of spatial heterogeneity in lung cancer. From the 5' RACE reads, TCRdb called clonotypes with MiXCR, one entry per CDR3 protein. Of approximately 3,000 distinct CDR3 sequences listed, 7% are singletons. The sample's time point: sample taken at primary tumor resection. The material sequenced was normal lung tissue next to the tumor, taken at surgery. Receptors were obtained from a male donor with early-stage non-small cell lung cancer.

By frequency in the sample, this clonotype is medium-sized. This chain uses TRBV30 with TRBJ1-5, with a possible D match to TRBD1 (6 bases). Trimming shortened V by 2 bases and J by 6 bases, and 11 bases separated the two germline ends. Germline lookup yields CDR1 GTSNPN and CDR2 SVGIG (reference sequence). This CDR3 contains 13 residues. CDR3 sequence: CAWSTDRIQPQHF. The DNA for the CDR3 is TGTGCCTGGAGTACCGACAGGATTCAGCCCCAGCATTTT. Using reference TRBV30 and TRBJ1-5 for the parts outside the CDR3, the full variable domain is SQTIHQWPATLVQPVGSPLSLECTVEGTSNPNLYWYRQAAGRGLQLLFYSVGIGQISSEVPQNLSASRPQDRQFILSSKKLLLSDSGFYLCAWSTDRIQPQHFGDGTRLSIL.

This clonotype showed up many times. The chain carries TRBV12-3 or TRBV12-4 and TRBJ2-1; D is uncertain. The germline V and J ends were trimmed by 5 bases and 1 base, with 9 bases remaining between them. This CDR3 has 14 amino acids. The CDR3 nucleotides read TGTGCCAGCAGTGTCTATACTTCCTACAATGAGCAGTTCTTC. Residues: CASSVYTSYNEQFF.

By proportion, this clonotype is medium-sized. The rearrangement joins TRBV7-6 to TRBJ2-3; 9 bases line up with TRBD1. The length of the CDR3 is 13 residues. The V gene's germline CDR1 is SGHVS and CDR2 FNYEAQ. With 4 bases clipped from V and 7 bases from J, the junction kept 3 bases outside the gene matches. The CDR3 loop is CASSYNRGHTQYF. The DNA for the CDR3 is TGTGCCAGCAGCTATAACAGGGGGCATACGCAGTATTTT.

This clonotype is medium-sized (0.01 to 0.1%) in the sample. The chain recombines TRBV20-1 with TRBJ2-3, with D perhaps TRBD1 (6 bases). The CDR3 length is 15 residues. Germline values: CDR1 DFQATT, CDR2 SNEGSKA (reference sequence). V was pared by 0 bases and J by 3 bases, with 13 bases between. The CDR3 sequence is CSARDVDRGTDTQYF. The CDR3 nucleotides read TGCAGTGCTAGAGATGTGGACAGAGGTACAGATACGCAGTATTTT.

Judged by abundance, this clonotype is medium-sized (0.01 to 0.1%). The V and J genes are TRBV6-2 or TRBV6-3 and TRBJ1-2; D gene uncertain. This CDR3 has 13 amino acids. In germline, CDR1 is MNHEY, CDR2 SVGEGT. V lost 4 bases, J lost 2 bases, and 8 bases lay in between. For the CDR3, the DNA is TGTGCCAGCAGTTCAGGCAGGAACTATGGCTACACCTTC. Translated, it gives CASSSGRNYGYTF.

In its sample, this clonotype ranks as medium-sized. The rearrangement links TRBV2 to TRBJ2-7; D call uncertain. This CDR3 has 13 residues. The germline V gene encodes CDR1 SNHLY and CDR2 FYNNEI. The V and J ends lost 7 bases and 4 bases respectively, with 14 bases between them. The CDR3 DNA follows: TGTGCCAGCATGGGTCCCACGGTTTACGAGCAGTACTTC. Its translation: CASMGPTVYEQYF.

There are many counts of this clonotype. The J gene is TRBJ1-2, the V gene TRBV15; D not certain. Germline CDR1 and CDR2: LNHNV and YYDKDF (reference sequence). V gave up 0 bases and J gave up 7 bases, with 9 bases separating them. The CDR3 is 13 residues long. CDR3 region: CATSREKLGGYTF. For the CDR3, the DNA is TGTGCCACCAGCAGAGAGAAGCTGGGTGGCTACACCTTC.

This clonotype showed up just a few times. CDR3 nucleotide sequence: TGTGCCAGCAGCCTCGTGCAGGAGACCCAGTACTTC. It translates to CASSLVQETQYF. The V call is TRBV7-2, the J call TRBJ2-5; D uncertain. Germline CDR1 reads SGHTA; CDR2 reads FQGNSA. This CDR3 has 12 residues. Trimming stripped 5 bases from V and 5 bases from J, with 9 bases between.

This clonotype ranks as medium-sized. The CDR3 coding sequence is TGTGCCAGCAGTTCAGGGGGTAATGAGCAGTTCTTC. It is translated as CASSSGGNEQFF. The rearrangement links TRBV12-3 or TRBV12-4 to TRBJ2-1; 7 nucleotides align to TRBD1. J lost 7 bases, V lost 4 bases, and 1 base had no gene match. The CDR3 spans 12 residues.

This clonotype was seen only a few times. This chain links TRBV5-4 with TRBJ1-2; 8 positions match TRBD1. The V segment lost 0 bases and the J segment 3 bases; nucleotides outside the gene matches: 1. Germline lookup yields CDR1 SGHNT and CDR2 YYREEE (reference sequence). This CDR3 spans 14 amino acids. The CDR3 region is CASSLVGQDYGYTF. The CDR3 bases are TGTGCCAGCAGCTTGGTGGGACAGGACTATGGCTACACCTTC.

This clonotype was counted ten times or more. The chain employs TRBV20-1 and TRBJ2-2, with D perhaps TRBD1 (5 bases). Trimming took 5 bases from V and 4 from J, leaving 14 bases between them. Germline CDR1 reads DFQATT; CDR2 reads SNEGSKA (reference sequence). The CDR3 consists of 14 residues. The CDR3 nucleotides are TGCAGTGCTGGGAAGGACATCATCACCGGGGAGCTGTTTTTT. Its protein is CSAGKDIITGELFF.

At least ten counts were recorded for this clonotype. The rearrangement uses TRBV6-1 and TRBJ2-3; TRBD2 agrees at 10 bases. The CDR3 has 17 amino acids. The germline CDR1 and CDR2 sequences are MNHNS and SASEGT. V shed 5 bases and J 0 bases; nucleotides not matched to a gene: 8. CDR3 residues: CASSYKRGGTSTDTQYF. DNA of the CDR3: TGTGCCAGCAGTTACAAGCGGGGGGGTACTAGCACAGATACGCAGTATTTT.

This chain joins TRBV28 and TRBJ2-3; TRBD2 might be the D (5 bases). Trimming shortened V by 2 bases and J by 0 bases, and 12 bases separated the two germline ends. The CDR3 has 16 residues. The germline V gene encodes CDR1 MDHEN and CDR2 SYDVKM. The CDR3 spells CASSLTAASSTDTQYF. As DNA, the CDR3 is TGTGCCAGCAGTTTAACAGCGGCTTCTAGCACAGATACGCAGTATTTT.

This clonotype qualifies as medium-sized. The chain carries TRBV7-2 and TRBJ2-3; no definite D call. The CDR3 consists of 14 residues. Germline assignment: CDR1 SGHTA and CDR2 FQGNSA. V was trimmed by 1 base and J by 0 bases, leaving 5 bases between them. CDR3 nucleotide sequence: TGTGCCAGCAGCTTAGAGTATAGCACAGATACGCAGTATTTT. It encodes CASSLEYSTDTQYF.

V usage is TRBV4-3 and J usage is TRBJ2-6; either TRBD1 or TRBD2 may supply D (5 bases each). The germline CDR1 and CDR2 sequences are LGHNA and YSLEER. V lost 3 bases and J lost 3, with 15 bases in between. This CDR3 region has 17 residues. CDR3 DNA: TGCGCCAGCAGCCAGCCCATCCGGGGCGTTGGGGCCAACGTCCTGACTTTC. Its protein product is CASSQPIRGVGANVLTF.

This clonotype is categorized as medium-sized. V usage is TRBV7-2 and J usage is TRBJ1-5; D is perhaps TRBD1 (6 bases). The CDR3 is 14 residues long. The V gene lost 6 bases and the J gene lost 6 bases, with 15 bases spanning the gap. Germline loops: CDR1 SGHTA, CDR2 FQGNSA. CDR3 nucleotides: TGTGCCAGCAGTCGACAGGTCGAAAGTCAGCCCCAGCATTTT. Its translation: CASSRQVESQPQHF.

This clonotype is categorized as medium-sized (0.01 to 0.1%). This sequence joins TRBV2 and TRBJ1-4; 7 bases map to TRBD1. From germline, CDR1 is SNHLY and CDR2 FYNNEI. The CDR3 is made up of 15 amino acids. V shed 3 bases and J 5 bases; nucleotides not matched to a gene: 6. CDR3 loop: CASSDAGQKNEKLFF. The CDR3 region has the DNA TGTGCCAGCAGTGATGCGGGACAGAAGAATGAAAAACTGTTTTTT.

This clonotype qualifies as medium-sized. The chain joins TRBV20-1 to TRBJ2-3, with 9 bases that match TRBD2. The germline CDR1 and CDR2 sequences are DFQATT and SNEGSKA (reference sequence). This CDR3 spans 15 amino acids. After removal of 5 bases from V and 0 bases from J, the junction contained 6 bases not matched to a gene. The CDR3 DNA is TGCAGTGCTCCTATCAGCGGGAGGAGCACAGATACGCAGTATTTT. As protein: CSAPISGRSTDTQYF.

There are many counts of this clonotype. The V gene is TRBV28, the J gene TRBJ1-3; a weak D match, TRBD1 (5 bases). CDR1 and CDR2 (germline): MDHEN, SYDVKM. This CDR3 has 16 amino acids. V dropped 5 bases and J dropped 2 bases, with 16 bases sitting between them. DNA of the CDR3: TGTGCCAGCAGTCCCCAGGGTTGGCAACCTGGAAACACCATATATTTT. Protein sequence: CASSPQGWQPGNTIYF.

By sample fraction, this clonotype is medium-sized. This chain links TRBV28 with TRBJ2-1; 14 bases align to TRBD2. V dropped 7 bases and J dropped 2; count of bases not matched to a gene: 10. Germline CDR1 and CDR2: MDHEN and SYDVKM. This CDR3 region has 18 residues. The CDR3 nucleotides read TGTGCCAGCACTCTGACTAGCGGGAGGGGCTGGGCCTACAATGAGCAGTTCTTC. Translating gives CASTLTSGRGWAYNEQFF.

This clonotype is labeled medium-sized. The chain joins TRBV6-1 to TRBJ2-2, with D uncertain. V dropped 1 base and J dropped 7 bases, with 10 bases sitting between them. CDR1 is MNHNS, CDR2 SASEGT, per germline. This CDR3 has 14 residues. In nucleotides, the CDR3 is TGTGCCAGCAGTGAAGAACAAGAGGTCGGGGAGCTGTTTTTT. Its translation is CASSEEQEVGELFF.

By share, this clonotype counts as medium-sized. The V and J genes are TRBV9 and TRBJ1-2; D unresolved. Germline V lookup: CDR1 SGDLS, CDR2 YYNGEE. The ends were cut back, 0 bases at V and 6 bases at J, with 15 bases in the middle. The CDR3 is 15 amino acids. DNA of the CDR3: TGTGCCAGCAGCGTAGCGGGAAGGGAAGTCAATGGCTACACCTTC. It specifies CASSVAGREVNGYTF.

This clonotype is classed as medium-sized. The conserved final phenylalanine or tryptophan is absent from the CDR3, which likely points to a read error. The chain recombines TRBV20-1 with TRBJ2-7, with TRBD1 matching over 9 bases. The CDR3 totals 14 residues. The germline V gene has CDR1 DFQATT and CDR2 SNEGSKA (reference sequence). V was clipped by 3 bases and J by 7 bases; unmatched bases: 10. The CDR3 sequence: CSARPGTGRSEQYS. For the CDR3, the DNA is TGCAGTGCTAGGCCCGGGACAGGGAGATCGGAGCAGTACTCC.

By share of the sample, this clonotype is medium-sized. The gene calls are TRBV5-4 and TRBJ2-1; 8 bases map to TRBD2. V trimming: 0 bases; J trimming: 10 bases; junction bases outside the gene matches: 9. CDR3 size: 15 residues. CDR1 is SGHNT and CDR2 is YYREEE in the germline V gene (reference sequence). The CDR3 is CASSLARGGLQEQFF. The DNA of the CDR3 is TGTGCCAGCAGCTTGGCCCGGGGGGGCCTTCAAGAGCAGTTCTTC.

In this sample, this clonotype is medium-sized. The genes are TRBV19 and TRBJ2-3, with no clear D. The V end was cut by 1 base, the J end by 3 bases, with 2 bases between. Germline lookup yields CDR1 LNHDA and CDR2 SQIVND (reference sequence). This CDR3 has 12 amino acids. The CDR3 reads CASSIGTDTQYF. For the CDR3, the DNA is TGTGCCAGTAGTATAGGTACAGATACGCAGTATTTT.